The next 5 T cell receptor beta chains were all read from a single sample in a study of blood T cell repertoires in COVID-19. Here immunoSEQ multiplex PCR was the method, and the copy in TCRdb shows in-frame clones only, minus some. The table includes about 180,000 clones, about 85% detected once. Sequencing was done on a sample of peripheral blood. The receptors were sampled from a woman in her 30s with active or convalescent COVID-19.

Regarding this clone: At one of its ends the junction is not consistent with the germline gene, which may arise from a read error. The genes are TRBV19 and TRBJ2-1, with TRBD2 as a possible D gene (5 bases). The germline V gene has CDR1 LNHDA and CDR2 SQIVND (reference sequence). The CDR3 is made up of 15 amino acids. This chain's CDR3 is CASSLDSSLSGEQFF. As DNA, the CDR3 is TGTGCCAGTAGTTTAGACTCATCCCTAAGCGGTGAGCAGTTCTTC.

The rearrangement links TRBV9 to TRBJ1-5; 7 bases match TRBD1. The CDR3 sequence is 14 residues long. Germline V gene lookup returns CDR1 SGDLS and CDR2 YYNGEE. With V trimmed by 7 bases and J by 1 base, 5 bases remained unmatched. The CDR3 DNA follows: TGTGCCAGCGGAGGGGGCGGAAGCAATCAGCCCCAGCATTTT. Encoded protein: CASGGGGSNQPQHF.

Only one count was recorded for this clone. The gene calls are TRBV9 and TRBJ2-7, with D perhaps matching TRBD1 (5 bases). This CDR3 contains 14 residues. Trimming cost V 4 bases and J 0 bases, with 11 bases left between them. Germline-derived CDR1 and CDR2 are SGDLS and YYNGEE. This CDR3 reads CASSPRQSSYEQYF. In DNA, the CDR3 is TGTGCCAGCAGCCCCCGACAGAGCTCCTACGAGCAGTACTTC.

This clone turned up a few times. The genes are TRBV7-9 and TRBJ1-3; TRBD1 is a possible D gene (5 bases). Germline-derived CDR1 and CDR2 are SEHNR and FQNEAQ (reference sequence). V was shortened by 2 bases and J by 0 bases, with 14 bases between the two germline ends. CDR3 length: 17 residues. CDR3 residues: CASSLPGGANSGNTIYF. CDR3 DNA sequence: TGTGCCAGCAGCTTACCAGGTGGGGCAAACTCTGGAAACACCATATATTTT.

In its sample, this clone was seen a few times. This chain uses TRBV11-3 with TRBJ1-4; D uncertain. Germline V lookup: CDR1 SGHNT, CDR2 YENEEA. The CDR3 covers 16 residues. V lost 4 bases to trimming and J lost 5 bases, with 17 bases between them. The DNA for the CDR3 is TGTGCCAGCAGCTCTCGGGGAGGGATGGGCAATGAAAAACTGTTTTTT. Amino acid sequence: CASSSRGGMGNEKLFF.